This is a list of T cell receptor beta chains from one sample in a study of OX40 agonist ivuxolimab in advanced cancers. Profiling relied on immunoSEQ multiplex PCR, and the TCRdb table lists in-frame clones only, not all of them. This sample has almost 50,000 clones, with about 88% found just once. The material sequenced was CD4+ or CD8+ T cells sorted from blood, taken in a trial of the OX40 agonist ivuxolimab. These receptors originate from an adult with an advanced solid tumor such as melanoma, head and neck, liver or kidney cancer. The CDR3 runs from the conserved cysteine through the conserved F or W. Each record gives: V gene, D gene, J gene, clone size, CDR3 DNA, CDR3 protein. D genes are given only for firm matches. Expanded clones are given a class, and other clones once, few, many or no size at all.

>TRBV28|TRBD1|TRBJ2-1|-
TGTGCCAGCAGCTTACCGGGACAGAGGAATGAGCAGTTCTTC
CASSLPGQRNEQFF
>TRBV7-8|-|TRBJ1-5|once
TGTGCCAGCAGCTTAAGAGAGGGCAATCAGCCCCAGCATTTT
CASSLREGNQPQHF
>TRBV4-1|-|TRBJ1-2|once
TGCGCCAGCAGCCAAGATGGAGGACAGTATGGCTACACCTTC
CASSQDGGQYGYTF
>TRBV5-1|-|TRBJ1-1|once
TGCGCCAGCAGCGTATCTCCGGGACAACTGAACACTGAAGCTTTCTTT
CASSVSPGQLNTEAFF
>TRBV2|-|TRBJ1-5|-
TGTGCCAGCAGTGAAGGGGTCAGCCTCCAGCCCCAGCATTTT
CASSEGVSLQPQHF
>TRBV9|-|TRBJ2-5|-
TGTGCCAGCAGCGTAGGGGGAGGGGGCGGACAACAAGAGACCCAGTACTTC
CASSVGGGGGQQETQYF
>TRBV10-2|-|TRBJ1-4|-
TGCGCCAGCAGTCAACAAGGTGTACGACTGTTTTTT
CASSQQGVRLFF
>TRBV13|-|TRBJ1-4|-
TGTGCCAGCAGCCGATCCAATGAAAAACTGTTTTTT
CASSRSNEKLFF
>TRBV6-1|-|TRBJ2-1|-
TGTGCCAGCAGTGCCTCCCCGGGGAGGTCGTGGAATGAGCAGTTCTTC
CASSASPGRSWNEQFF
>TRBV18|-|TRBJ1-2|-
TGTGCCAGCTCACCAGTGGTGGTAGCTGAATATGGCTACACCTTC
CASSPVVVAEYGYTF
>TRBV4-3|-|TRBJ2-6|once
TGCGCCAGCAGCCAAGACTCTTGGACCAACGTCCTGACTTTC
CASSQDSWTNVLTF
>TRBV6-5|-|TRBJ2-1|-
TGTGCCAGCAGCCTCACCCTCAACTCCTACAATGAGCAGTTCTTC
CASSLTLNSYNEQFF
>TRBV7-3|TRBD1|TRBJ1-2|-
TGTGCCAGCAGCTTAGAAGGGACAGGGGATGGCTACACCTTC
CASSLEGTGDGYTF
>TRBV9|-|TRBJ2-7|-
TGTGCCAGCAGCCCTCTCGGCTCCTACGAGCAGTACTTC
CASSPLGSYEQYF
>TRBV11-3|-|TRBJ2-1|-
TGTGCCAGCAGCTTAGACCAGGTTGGGCAGTTCTTC
CASSLDQVGQFF
>TRBV29-1|-|TRBJ2-5|-
TGCAGCGCGCTAATCGTAGGCCACCAAGAGACCCAGTACTTC
CSALIVGHQETQYF
>TRBV19|-|TRBJ2-5|-
TGTGCCAGTAGACCGAAGTCGGGGCGATATCTCCAAGAGACCCAGTACTTC
CASRPKSGRYLQETQYF
>TRBV13|-|TRBJ2-1|-
TGTGCCAGCAGCTTAGGCGGGCGGGATGAGCAGTTCTTC
CASSLGGRDEQFF
>TRBV7-8|-|TRBJ1-2|-
TGTGCCAGCAGGCCGGGGGGAACTAACTATGGCTACACCTTC
CASRPGGTNYGYTF
>TRBV7-6|-|TRBJ2-7|-
TGTGCCAGCAGCTTAGCGCTTCCAGGGGCATACTCCTACGAGCAGTACTTC
CASSLALPGAYSYEQYF
>TRBV2|-|TRBJ2-7|-
TGTGCCAGCAGTTTTACCTACGAGCAGTACTTC
CASSFTYEQYF
>TRBV30|-|TRBJ2-3|-
TGTGCCTGGAGTAACCCACCAGGGGCGCAGTATTTT
CAWSNPPGAQYF
>TRBV5-1|TRBD2|TRBJ2-3|-
TGCGCCAGCAGCCAGGGACTAGCTTCAGATACGCAGTATTTT
CASSQGLASDTQYF
>TRBV2|-|TRBJ2-7|-
TGTGCCAGCAGTAAGGCCGGAGTCGACGAGCAGTACTTC
CASSKAGVDEQYF
>TRBV18|-|TRBJ2-3|once
TGTGCCAGCTCAAAGACTAGCACAGATACGCAGTATTTT
CASSKTSTDTQYF
>TRBV5-1|TRBD2|TRBJ2-1|-
TGCGCCAGCAGCTCCGGCACTAGCGGGGGTTTCGATGAGCAGTTCTTC
CASSSGTSGGFDEQFF
>TRBV30|-|TRBJ1-6|-
TGTGCCTGGAGTGTACTTGAATTCCAGGCTAATTCACCCCTCCACTTT
CAWSVLEFQANSPLHF
>TRBV11-3|-|TRBJ2-7|-
TGTGCCAGCAGCTTTGGAGGGGCCTACGAGCAGTACTTC
CASSFGGAYEQYF
>TRBV9|-|TRBJ2-7|-
TGTGCCAGCACCACGGAAGGGGACTGTTACGAGCAGTACTTC
CASTTEGDCYEQYF
>TRBV5-1|-|TRBJ2-5|-
TGCGCCAGCAGCTTATACAATGGGGGGGGCCGGGAGACCCAGTACTTC
CASSLYNGGGRETQYF
>TRBV7-7|-|TRBJ2-2|-
TGTGCTAGCAGCTTAAACCCGGGGGCTGGCACCGGGGAGCTGTTTTTT
CASSLNPGAGTGELFF
>TRBV19|TRBD1|TRBJ1-1|-
TGTGCCAGTAGTATCCAGGACAGGGGGAACACTGAAGCTTTCTTT
CASSIQDRGNTEAFF
>TRBV5-1|-|TRBJ2-7|-
TGTGCCAGCAGCTTCTGGGCAGGGTGGTACGAGCAGTACTTC
CASSFWAGWYEQYF
>TRBV28|TRBD2|TRBJ2-7|-
TGTGCCAGCAGTTTAAGCGGGGCCCCCTGGGGGGAGCAGTACTTC
CASSLSGAPWGEQYF
>TRBV11-2|TRBD1|TRBJ1-4|-
TGTGCCAGCAGACCACTGACAGGGGAGCCTAATGAAAAACTGTTTTTT
CASRPLTGEPNEKLFF
>TRBV4-3|-|TRBJ2-1|-
TGCGCCAGCAGCCCACTCCGGGCTACGGAGCAGTTCTTC
CASSPLRATEQFF
>TRBV2|-|TRBJ2-1|-
TGTGCCAGCAGTGAGACAGGTAGTCCTGAGCAGTTCTTC
CASSETGSPEQFF
>TRBV19|-|TRBJ1-4|-
TGTGCCAGTAGTGAAGGACAGAATGAAAAACTGTTTTTT
CASSEGQNEKLFF
>TRBV5-4|TRBD2|TRBJ2-5|-
TGTGCCAGCAGCTCGTCGCCGGGCATACTAGCGGGGCTACAAGAGACCCAGTACTTC
CASSSSPGILAGLQETQYF
>TRBV11-2|-|TRBJ1-1|-
TGTGCCAGCAGTAAGAGGGGGAACACTGAAGCTTTCTTT
CASSKRGNTEAFF
>TRBV7-9|-|TRBJ1-1|-
TGTGCCAGCAGCTTAGCGCAGGACACTGAAGCTTTCTTT
CASSLAQDTEAFF
>TRBV5-5|-|TRBJ2-3|-
TGTGCCAGCAGCTTCTCAGGGCAGTCAGATACGCAGTATTTT
CASSFSGQSDTQYF
>TRBV14|-|TRBJ1-4|-
TGTGCCAGCAGCCCACTGACAGGATCTAATGAAAAACTGTTTTTT
CASSPLTGSNEKLFF
>TRBV11-3|-|TRBJ2-2|once
TGTGCCAGCAGCTCCCGGGGTAGCCTCGCCGGGGAGCTGTTTTTT
CASSSRGSLAGELFF
>TRBV6-5|-|TRBJ1-2|-
TGTGCCAGCAGTTCCCCGGGGAGGGGCGGCTATGGCTACACCTTC
CASSSPGRGGYGYTF
>TRBV11-2|TRBD2|TRBJ2-3|-
TGTGCCAGCAGCTTACTGGCGGGGGACCCAGATACGCAGTATTTT
CASSLLAGDPDTQYF
>TRBV6-4|-|TRBJ2-3|-
TGTGCCAGCAGTGCGGGGATCACCACAGATACGCAGTATTTT
CASSAGITTDTQYF
>TRBV10-2|-|TRBJ2-5|-
TGCGCCAGCAGTGTGAACTCGCAAGAGACCCAGTACTTC
CASSVNSQETQYF
>TRBV11-2|-|TRBJ1-1|-
TGTGCCAGCAGCCTAGGTAGAACTACTGAAGCTTTCTTT
CASSLGRTTEAFF
>TRBV18|-|TRBJ1-2|-
TGTGCCAGCTCACCTCTCGACGGCTCGGGCGGCTACACCTTC
CASSPLDGSGGYTF